A single sample is the source of the 13 T cell receptor beta chains below, sequenced in a study of OX40 agonist ivuxolimab in advanced cancers. Library creation used the immunoSEQ multiplex PCR assay. Sourced from immuneACCESS, this table was stored by TCRdb with only in-frame sequences that have V and J called. A share of the clones is absent; for the studies checked, an unresolved V gene accounts for under half, and the remainder has no known explanation. The table for this sample lists 85,000 to 120,000 clones; about nine tenths of them were counted only once. More than 0.4% of the sample is in the top ten clones. The sample consisted of CD4+ or CD8+ T cells sorted from blood, taken in a trial of the OX40 agonist ivuxolimab. The source of these receptors is an adult with an advanced solid tumor such as melanoma, head and neck, liver or kidney cancer.

The chain carries TRBV11-2 and TRBJ2-1; 11 positions agree with TRBD2. V was clipped by 5 bases and J by 7 bases; unmatched bases: 7. The germline gives CDR1 SGHAT, CDR2 FQNNGV. The length of the CDR3 is 15 residues. CDR3 sequence: CASSPPSGGTNEQFF. In DNA form, the CDR3 reads TGTGCCAGCAGCCCCCCTAGCGGGGGGACGAATGAGCAGTTCTTC.

The rearrangement joins TRBV28 to TRBJ2-2; no firm D call. The CDR3 length is 12 residues. V shed 7 bases and J shed 3 bases, with 6 bases lying between them. CDR1 and CDR2 (germline): MDHEN, SYDVKM. The CDR3 here is CASTEHTGELFF. DNA for the CDR3: TGTGCCAGCACCGAACACACCGGGGAGCTGTTTTTT.

V and J are TRBV7-2 and TRBJ2-1, with D uncertain. The length of the CDR3 is 15 residues. In germline, CDR1 is SGHTA, CDR2 FQGNSA. V was pared by 1 base and J by 0 bases, with 7 bases between. The DNA for the CDR3 is TGTGCCAGCAGCTTAGTGCTTGGCTCCTACAATGAGCAGTTCTTC. Amino acids: CASSLVLGSYNEQFF.

V is TRBV4-2 and J is TRBJ2-7; 7 bases are a match to TRBD1. Germline V gives CDR1 LGHNA, CDR2 YNFKEQ. Trimming took 4 bases from V and 0 from J; bases not matched to a gene: 3. This CDR3 contains 14 residues. CDR3 nucleotide sequence: TGTGCCAGCAGCCGAGGGGACAGCTCCTACGAGCAGTACTTC. This codes for CASSRGDSSYEQYF.

The rearrangement links TRBV19 to TRBJ1-2; maybe TRBD1 (5 bases). CDR3 size: 12 residues. The germline gives CDR1 LNHDA, CDR2 SQIVND (reference sequence). Trimming shortened V by 7 bases and J by 8 bases, and 14 bases separated the two germline ends. Written as DNA, the CDR3 is TGTGCCAGTACCTATCGGGGGAACGGCTACACCTTC. Translating gives CASTYRGNGYTF.

The J gene is TRBJ2-2, the V gene TRBV5-1, with a possible D match to TRBD1 (6 bases). V shed 4 bases and J shed 2 bases, with 9 bases lying between them. The V gene's germline CDR1 is SGHRS and CDR2 YFSETQ. The CDR3 is 14 amino acids. The DNA for the CDR3 is TGCGCCAGCAGCCAACAGGGAAACACCGGGGAGCTGTTTTTT. Its translation is CASSQQGNTGELFF.

This clone was picked up one time. This CDR3 is CASRGRGAQEEKLFF. The CDR3 region has the DNA TGTGCCAGCAGGGGGCGGGGGGCGCAGGAGGAAAAACTGTTTTTT. The V call is TRBV27, the J call TRBJ1-4, with D possibly TRBD1 on 6 matching bases. This CDR3 has 15 residues. In germline, CDR1 is MNHEY, CDR2 SMNVEV (reference sequence). Trimming removed 6 bases from V and 8 bases from J, with 19 bases in between.

This chain connects TRBV5-1 to TRBJ1-4, with unresolved D. With 3 bases removed from V and 0 bases from J, the gap between germline ends came to 6 bases. This CDR3 spans 14 amino acids. Germline V gene lookup returns CDR1 SGHRS and CDR2 YFSETQ. The CDR3 DNA reads TGCGCCAGCAGCTCCAGTGCAACTAATGAAAAACTGTTTTTT. Amino acid sequence: CASSSSATNEKLFF.

The chain joins TRBV19 to TRBJ2-5, with 8 bases fitting TRBD1. The CDR3 contains 15 residues. Germline CDR1 reads LNHDA; CDR2 reads SQIVND (reference sequence). Germline trimming cut 6 bases from V and 1 base from J; bases unmatched to any gene: 7. As DNA, the CDR3 is TGTGCCAGTAGCAATGACAGGGGTGGCCAAGAGACCCAGTACTTC. Translating gives CASSNDRGGQETQYF.

Written as DNA, the CDR3 is TGTGCCATCAGTCAGGGTACTAATGAAAAACTGTTTTTT. Its translation: CAISQGTNEKLFF. V gene TRBV10-3 combines with J gene TRBJ1-4; D may be TRBD1 (5 bases). Deletions cut 5 bases from V and 2 bases from J, with 6 bases between. The CDR3 is 13 residues long. Germline V gene sequence: CDR1 ENHRY, CDR2 SYGVKD.

The CDR3 is CASSLAVLGQIYNEQFF. The CDR3 DNA is TGTGCCAGCAGCTTAGCGGTCTTGGGACAGATCTACAATGAGCAGTTCTTC. This chain joins TRBV7-2 and TRBJ2-1; 7 positions agree with TRBD1. V shed 0 bases and J 3 bases; nucleotides not matched to a gene: 8. The CDR3 is made up of 17 amino acids. In germline, CDR1 is SGHTA, CDR2 FQGNSA.

In DNA form, the CDR3 reads TGTGCCAGCAGCTCTGCAGCGGGGGGAATCACAGATACGCAGTATTTT. Residues: CASSSAAGGITDTQYF. The chain has TRBV4-2 and TRBJ2-3; 9 bases agree with TRBD2. The CDR3 runs 16 residues. From germline, CDR1 is LGHNA and CDR2 YNFKEQ. The J segment lost 2 bases and the V segment lost 5 bases, leaving 8 bases of the junction unmatched.

This chain links TRBV30 with TRBJ1-2, with D unresolved. Germline V gives CDR1 GTSNPN, CDR2 SVGIG (reference sequence). CDR3 length: 12 amino acids. V was pared by 2 bases and J by 5 bases, with 9 bases between. The CDR3 region has the DNA TGTGCCTGGAGTTCTGGGGTTTATGGCTACACCTTC. This encodes CAWSSGVYGYTF.